The clone carrying this T cell receptor (beta chain) was detected many times. Its antigen is as yet unknown. Clones were read by immunoSEQ multiplex PCR, and TCRdb kept only the in-frame ones, dropping some. The sample includes 110,000 to 150,000 clones, about four fifths seen only once; the top ten take under 1.5%. With 5 bases clipped from V and 4 bases from J, the junction kept 6 bases outside the gene matches. Germline V gene sequence: CDR1 SGHAT, CDR2 FQDESV (reference sequence). The CDR3 loop spans 15 amino acids. This sample was included in a study of cytomegalovirus exposure and HLA in healthy donors. Across the whole study: A subsequent analysis reported that the roughly 120 validation repertoires were produced on the same platform that had also been used for the 666 first-cohort repertoires.

It was the roughly 120-subject validation cohort, separate from the 666-subject first cohort, to which the donors belonged. General observations from the study: Despite most TCR sequences being rare, some public TCRs occurred in many donors. Altogether, 150 to 200 TCR beta chains were recorded as cytomegalovirus-associated.

This TCR came from a woman aged 30 to 39 in good health and CMV-seronegative. The chain employs TRBV11-1 and TRBJ1-2, with TRBD1 matching over 11 bases. The sequencing input was PBMCs. The DNA of the CDR3 is TGTGCCAGCAGCCAGACAGGGACAGGGGGCTATGGCTACACCTTC. This sequence encodes CASSQTGTGGYGYTF.